These 18 T cell receptor beta chains were sequenced from one sample in a study of blood T cell repertoires in COVID-19. Profiled with immunoSEQ multiplex PCR; TCRdb holds only in-frame clones, not every one. The data contain 320,000 or so clones, roughly 87% of them seen just once; the ten biggest clones take up roughly 1%. Sequencing used PBMCs or T cells enriched from blood (not recorded which). The receptors derive from a woman aged 25 to 45 who had recovered from COVID-19.

The chain combines TRBV19 with TRBJ1-1, with D perhaps matching TRBD1 (5 bases). The germline V gene has CDR1 LNHDA and CDR2 SQIVND (reference sequence). The V end was cut by 9 bases, the J end by 3 bases, with 14 bases between. The CDR3 consists of 13 residues. In nucleotides, the CDR3 is TGTGCCAGCGCAGATCCGGGGGACACTGAAGCTTTCTTT. This encodes CASADPGDTEAFF.

The genes are TRBV9 and TRBJ2-1, with 10 bases matching TRBD2. V dropped 0 bases and J dropped 0; count of bases not matched to a gene: 6. Germline CDR1 and CDR2: SGDLS and YYNGEE. The CDR3 sequence is 18 residues long. The CDR3 sequence is CASSVGLAGVSSYNEQFF. CDR3 coding DNA: TGTGCCAGCAGCGTAGGACTAGCGGGTGTGAGCTCCTACAATGAGCAGTTCTTC.

The chain is built from TRBV19 and TRBJ2-7, with D perhaps TRBD2 (6 bases). CDR1 and CDR2 from the germline V gene are LNHDA and SQIVND (reference sequence). The CDR3 is 15 amino acids. Trimming removed 3 bases at V and 1 base at J, with 13 bases between. CDR3 sequence: CASSMGGVASYEQYF. The DNA of the CDR3 is TGTGCCAGTAGTATGGGCGGGGTCGCATCCTACGAGCAGTACTTC.

The V gene is TRBV3-1 (or the pseudogene TRBV3-2), the J gene TRBJ2-7; D possibly corresponds to TRBD2 (6 bases). CDR1 is LGHDT, CDR2 YNNKEL, per germline (reference sequence). CDR3 length: 16 residues. The V gene lost 0 bases and the J gene lost 1 base, with 13 bases spanning the gap. The CDR3 is CASSQEPLTSSYEQYF. The CDR3 nucleotides read TGTGCCAGCAGCCAAGAACCATTGACTAGTTCCTACGAGCAGTACTTC.

The J gene is TRBJ2-5, the V gene TRBV27; D is ambiguous. V lost 0 bases and J 5 bases, leaving 10 bases between the germline ends. The V gene's germline CDR1 is MNHEY and CDR2 SMNVEV (reference sequence). The CDR3 totals 14 residues. The CDR3 nucleotides read TGTGCCAGCAGTTTATCGGGTAGCTGGGAGACCCAGTACTTC. Protein: CASSLSGSWETQYF.

V is TRBV5-6 and J is TRBJ1-6; possible D gene TRBD1, 6 bases. Trimming removed 5 bases from V and 0 bases from J, with 15 bases in between. This CDR3 has 17 residues. From germline, CDR1 is SGHDT and CDR2 YYEEEE. CDR3 nucleotide sequence: TGTGCCAGCAGGCGACAGGTTCAAAGCTCCTATAATTCACCCCTCCACTTT. Translation: CASRRQVQSSYNSPLHF.

The chain has TRBV18 and TRBJ1-5; 7 bases fit TRBD1. Trimming cost V 5 bases and J 0 bases; bases outside gene matches: 13. The CDR3 is made up of 18 amino acids. The V gene's germline CDR1 is KGHSH and CDR2 LQKENI. The DNA of the CDR3 is TGTGCCAGCTCAGACGGGGGACAGATGTTTTTTAGCAATCAGCCCCAGCATTTT. Translating it yields CASSDGGQMFFSNQPQHF.

The chain is built from TRBV19 and TRBJ2-2; the D gene is possibly TRBD2 (6 bases). The CDR3 loop spans 15 amino acids. Per the germline V gene, CDR1 is LNHDA and CDR2 is SQIVND (reference sequence). The V gene lost 1 base and the J gene lost 3 bases, with 9 bases spanning the gap. Here the CDR3 reads CASSIATGDTGELFF. CDR3 nucleotide sequence: TGTGCCAGTAGTATAGCGACGGGAGACACCGGGGAGCTGTTTTTT. Drawing the rest from reference TRBV19 and TRBJ2-2, the complete variable domain is DGGITQSPKYLFRKEGQNVTLSCEQNLNHDAMYWYRQDPGQGLRLIYYSQIVNDFQKGDIAEGYSVSREKKESFPLTVTSAQKNPTAFYLCASSIATGDTGELFFGEGSRLTVL.

V is TRBV7-9 and J is TRBJ2-7; 10 bases line up with TRBD1. With V trimmed by 1 base and J by 3 bases, 3 bases remained unmatched. Germline values: CDR1 SEHNR, CDR2 FQNEAQ (reference sequence). The CDR3 runs 15 residues. CDR3 DNA: TGTGCCAGCAGCTTAGGTGGGACAGGGGACTACGAGCAGTACTTC. Protein product: CASSLGGTGDYEQYF.

V usage is TRBV3-1 (or the pseudogene TRBV3-2) and J usage is TRBJ1-6, with D uncertain. Trimming cost V 2 bases and J 8 bases, with 16 bases left between them. Germline V CDR1 and CDR2: LGHDT, YNNKEL (reference sequence). This CDR3 spans 16 amino acids. The CDR3 region is CASSQRQVFPDSPLHF. CDR3 DNA: TGTGCCAGCAGCCAACGGCAGGTTTTCCCTGATTCACCCCTCCACTTT.

The chain has TRBV6-5 and TRBJ1-4; D not certain. Trimming removed 6 bases at V and 0 bases at J, with 11 bases between. Germline V gene lookup returns CDR1 MNHEY and CDR2 SVGAGI. The length of the CDR3 is 15 residues. CDR3 sequence reads: CASSSRSATNEKLFF. CDR3 DNA sequence: TGTGCCAGCAGCTCACGGTCTGCAACTAATGAAAAACTGTTTTTT.

The gene calls are TRBV2 and TRBJ1-2; 8 bases fit TRBD1. CDR1 SNHLY and CDR2 FYNNEI come from the germline V gene. The CDR3 length is 14 residues. V was clipped by 6 bases and J by 7 bases; unmatched bases: 10. The CDR3 coding sequence is TGTGCCAGCAGCGTGGACAGGGAGGGTGGTGGCTACACCTTC. Its translation is CASSVDREGGGYTF.

A word on this clone: Other DNA variants within this sample encode the same CDR3. V usage is TRBV12-3 or TRBV12-4 and J usage is TRBJ2-3, with D unresolved. The V gene lost 3 bases and the J gene lost 2 bases, with 6 bases spanning the gap. The CDR3 is 13 residues long. This CDR3 reads CASSFSSTDTQYF. CDR3 nucleotides: TGTGCCAGCAGTTTTTCATCCACAGATACGCAGTATTTT.

The V and J genes are TRBV5-6 and TRBJ1-5; D not certain. Germline V lookup: CDR1 SGHDT, CDR2 YYEEEE. The CDR3 extends over 14 amino acids. V was trimmed by 1 base and J by 1 base, leaving 6 bases between them. The DNA of the CDR3 is TGTGCCAGCAGCTTGCTCGGGAGCAATCAGCCCCAGCATTTT. Translated, it gives CASSLLGSNQPQHF. Full variable domain (missing parts from reference TRBV5-6 and TRBJ1-5): DAGVTQSPTHLIKTRGQQVTLRCSPKSGHDTVSWYQQALGQGPQFIFQYYEEEERQRGNFPDRFSGHQFPNYSSELNVNALLLGDSALYLCASSLLGSNQPQHFGDGTRLSIL.

The rearrangement links TRBV29-1 to TRBJ2-3, with D possibly matching TRBD2 (5 bases). This CDR3 has 13 amino acids. The germline CDR1 and CDR2 sequences are SQVTM and ANQGSEA. V was trimmed by 4 bases and J by 4 bases, leaving 12 bases between them. The CDR3 loop is CSVVGSRADTQYF. CDR3 in DNA: TGCAGCGTTGTAGGGTCGAGGGCAGATACGCAGTATTTT.

The chain is built from TRBV4-1 and TRBJ1-1; the match to TRBD1 covers 10 bases. There are 17 residues in the CDR3. Germline loops: CDR1 MGHRA, CDR2 YSYEKL. J lost 5 bases, V lost 3 bases, and 12 bases had no gene match. The CDR3 here is CASSHDARDRGPTEAFF. CDR3 coding DNA: TGCGCCAGCAGCCACGACGCCCGGGACAGGGGACCGACTGAAGCTTTCTTT.

The chain links TRBV5-1 to TRBJ2-1; 12 nucleotides align to TRBD1. Trimming cost V 0 bases and J 4 bases; bases outside gene matches: 11. CDR3 length: 19 residues. Germline V lookup: CDR1 SGHRS, CDR2 YFSETQ. DNA of the CDR3: TGCGCCAGCAGCTTGGGGGCACCGGGACAGGGGGCGTCATACAATGAGCAGTTCTTC. It encodes CASSLGAPGQGASYNEQFF.

The genes are TRBV2 and TRBJ2-5, with D possibly TRBD1 on 6 matching bases. The CDR3 length is 11 residues. V was cut by 8 bases and J by 9 bases, with 13 bases left in between. Looked up from germline, CDR1 is SNHLY and CDR2 is FYNNEI. CDR3 sequence reads: CASRPEGAQYF. As DNA, the CDR3 is TGTGCCAGCCGCCCTGAGGGGGCCCAGTACTTC.